The sequence of this T cell receptor (beta chain) was determined in a study of blood T cells in healthy people across ages. The sample holds a few counts of this clonotype. A J-beta primer mix and a sample-barcoded 5' primer were used in a second PCR of roughly 7 to 12 cycles. One entry per CDR3 protein results from TCRdb running MiXCR on the 5' RACE reads. Seen here are some 1,500,000 distinct CDR3 sequences, approximately 43% observed once, and the top ten hold about 4.1%. The CDR3 covers 14 residues. Germline CDR1 reads DFQATT; CDR2 reads SNEGSKA (reference sequence). V lost 1 base and J lost 3, with 12 bases in between.

This receptor was identified in a young woman in good health. Input material: blood. V and J are TRBV20-1 and TRBJ1-2; D is unresolved. Here the CDR3 reads CSARALEDYYGYTF. In nucleotides, the CDR3 is TGCAGTGCTAGAGCCCTGGAAGACTACTATGGCTACACCTTC.